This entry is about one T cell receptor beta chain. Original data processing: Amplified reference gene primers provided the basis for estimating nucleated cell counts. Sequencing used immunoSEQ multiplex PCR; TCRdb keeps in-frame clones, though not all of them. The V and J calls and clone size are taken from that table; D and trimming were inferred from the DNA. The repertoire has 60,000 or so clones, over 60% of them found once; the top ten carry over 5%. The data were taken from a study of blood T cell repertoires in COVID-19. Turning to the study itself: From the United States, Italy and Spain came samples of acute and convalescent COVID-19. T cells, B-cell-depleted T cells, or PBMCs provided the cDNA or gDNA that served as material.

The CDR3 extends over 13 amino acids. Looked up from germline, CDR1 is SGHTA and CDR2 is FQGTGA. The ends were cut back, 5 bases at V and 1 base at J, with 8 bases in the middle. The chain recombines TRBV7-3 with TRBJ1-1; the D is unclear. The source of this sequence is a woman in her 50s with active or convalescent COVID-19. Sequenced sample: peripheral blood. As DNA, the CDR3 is TGTGCCAGCAGCATTGAGTGGAACACTGAAGCTTTCTTT. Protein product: CASSIEWNTEAFF.